This T cell receptor beta chain was retrieved from a study of T-cell memory formation after mild COVID-19. Regarding the study as a whole: There was a balanced CD4/CD8 profile in clones contracting day 15 to 85, and later expanders leaned CD4+. Clonal second-wave expansions that peaked on day 37 had unconfirmed SARS-CoV-2 specificity. The appearance of some responding clones in pre-infection memory suggested that cross-reactive memory joined.

In germline, CDR1 is LGHNA, CDR2 YSLEER. Trimming left V 5 bases short and J 3 bases short, with 17 bases between. The CDR3 has 15 amino acids. The TCR alpha and TCR beta cDNA libraries, bearing sample barcodes and UMIs, were generated by 5'RACE using constant-segment primers. TCRdb called the 5' RACE reads again in MiXCR, with one record for every CDR3 protein. The repertoire holds 250,000 to 300,000 distinct CDR3 sequences, with 15% to 20% as singletons. This clonotype has a handful of counts. Its cognate antigen is unknown. Material: PBMCs or a T cell subset sorted from them (not recorded which). The sequence derives from a man aged 18 to 35 who had mild COVID-19 (a few samples of this study predate the infection). Cell type and time point are not known. The chain couples TRBV4-3 to TRBJ2-7, with D perhaps assigned TRBD1 or TRBD2 (6 bases each). As DNA, the CDR3 is TGCGCCAGCAGCTCCCAAGGGGGGCAGTACTACGAGCAGTACTTC. It codes for CASSSQGGQYYEQYF.